These T cell receptor beta chains were read from a single sample in a study of blood T cells in healthy people across ages. In TCRdb, the 5' RACE reads were re-called with MiXCR into one record per CDR3 protein. The profile shows around 1,100,000 distinct CDR3 sequences, 35% to 45% of them singletons. Sample: blood. The source is a man between 18 and 29 years old in good health. Both conserved end residues are part of each CDR3. The D gene is left open where the match is weak. Clone size is not always given. Where it is, it says once, few, many or a class for expanded clones.

j_call d_call v_call clone_size cdr3_nt cdr3_aa
TRBJ1-4 TRBD1 TRBV5-6 few TGTGCCAGCAGCTCCAACCGGGACAGGGTCCTCACTAATGAAAAACTGTTTTTT CASSSNRDRVLTNEKLFF
TRBJ2-5 - TRBV3-1 - TGTGCCAGTACCGAGGCCTTTAACTCCTACAATGAGCAGTACTTC CASTEAFNSYNEQYF
TRBJ2-3 - TRBV28 - TGTGCCAGCAGTTCTCGGGCCCTCGGAGGGACAGATACGCAGTATTTT CASSSRALGGTDTQYF
TRBJ1-2 TRBD1 TRBV28 few TGTGCCAGCAGCCAGACAGGGAATGGCTACACCTTC CASSQTGNGYTF
TRBJ2-7 - TRBV6-2/TRBV6-3 many TGTGCCAGCAGTTCTCCAACCTCCCCGCGGTCTACCGAGCAGTACTTC CASSSPTSPRSTEQYF
TRBJ2-1 TRBD2 TRBV10-3 - TGTGCCATCAGTGAATGGTCGGGACTAACCCCCAATGAGCAGTTCTTC CAISEWSGLTPNEQFF
TRBJ1-1 - TRBV5-1 - TGCGCCAGCAGCTTGGTTCCTCCGAACACTGAAGCTTTCTTT CASSLVPPNTEAFF
TRBJ2-5 TRBD2 TRBV7-3 - TGTGCCGGCAGCTCGACCGGGACTAGTGTTGAGACCCAGTACTTC CAGSSTGTSVETQYF
TRBJ2-2 TRBD1 TRBV4-3 many TGCGCCAGCAGCCAAGATTTGACAGGGGGCGAGACCGGGGAGCTGTTTTTT CASSQDLTGGETGELFF
TRBJ2-1 TRBD2 TRBV3-1 - TGTGCCAGCAGCCAAGAATATAGTAGCCCGGGGGGTGAGAATGAGCAGTTCTTC CASSQEYSSPGGENEQFF
TRBJ1-2 - TRBV7-9 few TGTGCCAGCAGCTTAGTTACCAGACACCTCGAGCCCCCGGGCTACACCTTC CASSLVTRHLEPPGYTF
TRBJ1-2 TRBD1 TRBV12-3/TRBV12-4 - TGTGCCAGCAGTTTCAGTCTGCAGGGGGCGGTTGGCTACACCTTC CASSFSLQGAVGYTF
TRBJ2-2 - TRBV6-2/TRBV6-3 - TGTGCCAGCAGTTACCGGTCTCTTTCCCGGGGCACCGGGGAGCTGTTTTTT CASSYRSLSRGTGELFF
TRBJ2-7 TRBD1 TRBV6-5 few TGTGCCAGCAGTTACTCGAGCGGGACAGGGCTCTACGAGCAGTACTTC CASSYSSGTGLYEQYF
TRBJ1-5 - TRBV2 - TGTGCCAGCAGTGACGGGAGGGGTAGTCAGCCCCAGCATTTT CASSDGRGSQPQHF
TRBJ2-5 - TRBV27 few TGTGCCAGCAAAGGCGTTCGACAAGAGACCCAGTACTTC CASKGVRQETQYF
TRBJ2-5 - TRBV20-1 once TGCAGTGCTAGCGAAAGGGGCAGGGTGGTGGAGACCCAGTACTTC CSASERGRVVETQYF
TRBJ1-1 TRBD1 TRBV2 - TGTGCCAGCCACCATACAGGGGATACTGAAGCTTTCTTT CASHHTGDTEAFF
TRBJ2-1 TRBD2 TRBV7-7 few TGTGCTAGCAGCTTAAGTATGACTAGCGGCGACAATGAGCAGTTCTTC CASSLSMTSGDNEQFF
TRBJ1-5 - TRBV19 - TGTGCCAGTAGTCCCTCAGTTGGGGGGTGGACTCAGCCCCAGCATTTT CASSPSVGGWTQPQHF
TRBJ2-5 - TRBV7-2 - TGTGCCAGCAGCTTGGGATTTAACGGAGAGACCCAGTACTTC CASSLGFNGETQYF
TRBJ2-1 - TRBV11-2 - TGTGCCAGCAGCTCCTCTGCCCAAGGAGGGCAGTTCTTC CASSSSAQGGQFF
TRBJ1-1 - TRBV20-1 - TGCAGTGCTAGAGATCCCCAGAGGGAGCCTCATGAAGCTTTCTTT CSARDPQREPHEAFF
TRBJ2-7 TRBD2 TRBV11-2 - TGTGCCAGCAGCTTAAACAGCGGGGGAGACGAGCAGTACTTC CASSLNSGGDEQYF
TRBJ2-3 TRBD2 TRBV20-1 - TGCAGTGCTAGAGATTTTCTCCGCGGGGGAGTCACAGATACGCAGTATTTT CSARDFLRGGVTDTQYF
TRBJ2-1 - TRBV20-1 few TGCAGTGCTCCTCCTAGAATTCTGAATGAGCAGTTCTTC CSAPPRILNEQFF
TRBJ1-6 TRBD1 TRBV9 - TGTGCCAGCAGGCAGGGGGGAAATTCACCCCTCCACTTT CASRQGGNSPLHF
TRBJ2-5 - TRBV3-1 once TGTGCCGGCAGCCAAGATCTAAGGGCAGGGCAAGAGACCCAGTACTTC CAGSQDLRAGQETQYF
TRBJ1-5 TRBD1 TRBV19 - TGTGCCAGCGATAGACAGGGAAACAATCAGCCCCAGCATTTT CASDRQGNNQPQHF
TRBJ1-1 - TRBV5-1 - TGCGCCGGCAGCTGGACCCTCGGGAACACTGAAGCTTTCTTT CAGSWTLGNTEAFF
TRBJ2-3 - TRBV5-1 - TGCGCCAGCAGCTTGGGGCAGGGGACCATAGATACGCAGTATTTT CASSLGQGTIDTQYF
TRBJ2-7 - TRBV6-2/TRBV6-3 - TGTGCCAGCACGGGGGCTCGGGAGCAGTACTTC CASTGAREQYF
TRBJ2-3 - TRBV7-2 few TGTGCCAGCAGCTTAAACGGGGAAGTAGGCACAGATACGCAGTATTTT CASSLNGEVGTDTQYF
TRBJ1-1 - TRBV7-2 - TGTGCCAGCAGGTCGGCAGGGGCGGCTAACACTGAAGCTTTCTTT CASRSAGAANTEAFF
TRBJ1-2 - TRBV29-1 many TGCAGCGTCCAGGGAAGCTATGGCTACACCTTC CSVQGSYGYTF
TRBJ1-1 - TRBV12-3/TRBV12-4 - TGTGCCAGCAGATTTGAAGTGGCAGGGGTAACTTTCTTT CASRFEVAGVTFF
TRBJ1-2 - TRBV24-1 - TGTGCCACCAGTGAAGTACAAGAGGCAGACTATGGCTACACCTTC CATSEVQEADYGYTF